What follows is one T cell receptor beta chain and its context. This clonotype was counted many times. Its antigen is not yet known. Nothing much larger sits one base from this clone, and base qualities are not available. This specimen belongs to a study of T cells in Graves' hyperthyroidism and ophthalmopathy (dated by TCRdb to the late 2010s). Study-wide context: Peripheral blood samples were taken at initial diagnosis, before any treatment was given. TCR V-J signatures able to tell the groups apart were searched for in a discovery cohort of 100 patients, of whom more than 40 had Graves' ophthalmopathy and roughly 57 had stable Graves' hyperthyroidism. An independent validation cohort of around 20 hyperthyroidism patients and about 16 patients who later progressed to ophthalmopathy tested prospective prediction of ophthalmopathy. The 75 to 100 discovery patients were divided at random into training and test sets in a 7:3 ratio. In about 6 Graves' hyperthyroidism patients, the study also compared T-cell repertoires from thyroid tissue with T-cell repertoires from blood. After blood sampling, hyperthyroidism patients were treated with methimazole at a starting dose of 30 mg daily, and ophthalmopathy patients were treated with high-dose intravenous methylprednisolone. The paper reports TCR Vbeta CDR3 sequencing of approximately 140 peripheral blood samples: 43 ophthalmopathy, roughly 74 hyperthyroidism and around 17 progressor patients. General study outcomes and caveats: In validation, the model predicted progression to ophthalmopathy a median of about 6.5 months before onset, with roughly 68% sensitivity and roughly 73% specificity. A 13 V-J signature model separated ophthalmopathy from stable hyperthyroidism, with about 88% sensitivity and just under 84% specificity in cross-validation and 80%/75% in testing. Sample size was not statistically predetermined, and blinding of investigators to group allocation was not performed. Most expanded thyroid clonotypes (frequency above 0.001) were also found in blood, which suggests that blood repertoires may mirror thyroid immune responses.

TCR beta CDR3 regions were amplified from RNA transcripts. For the first round of RT-PCR on the TCR CDR3, the HTBI primer set was used together with the Qiagen OneStep RT-PCR kit. Libraries were constructed in a second round of multiplex PCR, after which size selection and purification were carried out. Paired-end sequencing of the libraries was performed with 100 bp reads on an Illumina HiSeq2000. The study's own analysis went as follows. SOAPnuke was used to process the raw data, with reads discarded if the reads contained adapters or uncalled bases, had a mean Phred below 15, or lacked an exact constant-primer or identifier match. COPE v1.2.5 was used to merge high-quality paired reads, and clonotypes were defined as unique nucleotide sequences. MiTCR v1.1 was used to align clonotypes to the IMGT TRBV, TRBD and TRBJ reference segments. Only V-J combinations with frequency above 0.0001, covering 99% to 99.2% of repertoires, were analysed. The TCS score was defined as F50 (clonal expansion) divided by E x V (chaos), with BLOSUM62-based TCRdist calculated between CDR3 peptides within each V-J. Welch's t-statistics and random forest reduced approximately 520 V-J features to some 14, which were used in a naive Bayes classifier (R e1071). The public reads were reanalyzed by TCRdb: fastp trimming at Q25, MiXCR alignment, in-frame beta chains only. Every CDR3 protein is listed once, alongside the most common genes and DNA of its rows. The authors' filters were not applied to this entry. Within this sample are some 400,000 distinct CDR3 sequences, with approximately 13% of them counted one time only. The top ten clones comprise roughly 9.6% of the sample.

Stable Graves' hyperthyroidism was defined as no progression to ophthalmopathy during 18 months of follow-up. Hyperthyroidism patients were newly diagnosed, with disease duration under 2 months, and aged 18 to 65 years. Patients with uncontrolled infections, other autoimmune diseases, pregnancy or lactation were excluded. Diagnoses relied on clinical symptoms, serum thyroxine and TRAb, thyroid ultrasound and orbital computed tomography. PBMCs were isolated from 8 to 10 ml of fresh peripheral blood by Ficoll-Paque density gradient centrifugation. Trizol reagent was used to extract total RNA, and RNA quality was then checked on an Agilent 2100 Bioanalyzer. The CDR3 has 16 amino acids, counting the end cysteine and phenylalanine. Left in the record is the CDR3 DNA by itself, 48 bases read in frame from the first base. V lost 1 base and J lost 3 bases; the stretch between them is 14 bases long. CDR1 and CDR2, looked up from the germline V gene, are SGHTA and FQGNSA.

Recombination joined TRBV7-2 with TRBJ2-3; TRBD2 might be the D gene, on 5 matching bases. Sequences were obtained from blood. The TCR originated in a woman aged 55-70 years with Graves' hyperthyroidism. At the DNA level, the sequence is TGTGCCAGCAGCTTAGAAGCGGAGCTTAGGACAGATACGCAGTATTTT. This is translated as CASSLEAELRTDTQYF. With the rest looked up from the reference TRBV7-2 and TRBJ2-3 genes rather than sequenced, the full variable domain is GAGVSQSPSNKVTEKGKDVELRCDPISGHTALYWYRQSLGQGLEFLIYFQGNSAPDKSGLPSDRFSAERTGGSVSTLTIQRTQQEDSAVYLCASSLEAELRTDTQYFGPGTRLTVL.